Shown below are 8 T cell receptor beta chains from a single sample sequenced in a study of HIV-infected children after antiretroviral therapy interruption. A 3' RACE protocol on RNA, with unique molecular identifiers, produced the TCR library. One entry per CDR3 protein results from TCRdb running MiXCR on the 3' RACE reads. In the table there are around 41,000 distinct CDR3 sequences, over 6% of which are singletons. Treatment in this sample: PENTA 11 planned treatment interruption arm or continuous ART arm. Source: CD45RA+ CD4+ T cells from PBMCs, pooled from several time points, taken from a donor given antiretroviral therapy, either interrupted or continuous. Subset of the sample: naive CD4+ CD45RA+ CD45RO- T cells. The origin of the receptors is a pool of human donors with HIV.

This clonotype was found many times. The chain links TRBV20-1 to TRBJ1-6; D remains ambiguous. Trimming removed 3 bases from V and 5 bases from J, with 8 bases in between. The CDR3 runs to 13 residues. Germline CDR1 reads DFQATT; CDR2 reads SNEGSKA (reference sequence). The CDR3 DNA reads as TGCAGTGCTAGGACACGGCATAATTCACCCCTCCACTTT. Translating gives CSARTRHNSPLHF.

This clonotype has a handful of counts. V is TRBV27 and J is TRBJ1-6; D is uncertain. Germline values: CDR1 MNHEY, CDR2 SMNVEV (reference sequence). The CDR3 is 20 amino acids. V lost 1 base to trimming and J lost 7 bases, with 26 bases between them. The CDR3, as DNA: TGTGCCAGCAGTTTATTTAGTCACCTGAGGGATCAGACACCGAATTCACCCCTCCACTTT. It is translated as CASSLFSHLRDQTPNSPLHF.

Concerning this clonotype: The junction shows a germline mismatch at one end, possibly a read error. This sequence joins TRBV2 and TRBJ2-3, with 7 bases aligning to TRBD1. The CDR3 is 12 residues long. Germline V gene lookup returns CDR1 SNHLY and CDR2 FYNNEI. The CDR3 coding sequence is TGTGCCAGCAGCACAGGGGCAGAAACGCTGTATTTT. Protein: CASSTGAETLYF.

In this sample, this clonotype turned up many times. Germline is not matched at one junction end, which may reflect a read error. The chain links TRBV2 to TRBJ2-5, with D possibly being TRBD2 (7 bases). CDR3 size: 16 residues. From germline, CDR1 is SNHLY and CDR2 FYNNEI. CDR3: CASSSRDWGGRDTQYF. The CDR3 nucleotides are TGTGCCAGCAGCTCCCGGGACTGGGGGGGCAGAGACACCCAGTACTTT.

This clonotype was observed at least ten times. This chain joins TRBV19 and TRBJ2-1; the match to TRBD2 covers 11 bases. Unmatched junction bases numbered 5, after V lost 6 bases and J lost 4 bases. The CDR3 runs 15 residues. Germline lookup yields CDR1 LNHDA and CDR2 SQIVND (reference sequence). The CDR3 DNA reads as TGTGCCAGTAGCGAGGGACTAGCGGAATACAATGAGCAGTTCTTC. Encoded protein: CASSEGLAEYNEQFF.

This clonotype was counted many times. J is TRBJ1-5 and V is TRBV7-2; 8 bases line up with TRBD1. This CDR3 region has 14 residues. Per the germline V gene, CDR1 is SGHTA and CDR2 is FQGNSA. J was trimmed by 1 base and V by 6 bases; bases with no gene match: 2. CDR3 DNA sequence: TGTGCCAGCAGGCGGACAGGGAGCAATCAGCCCCAGCATTTT. Translating it yields CASRRTGSNQPQHF.

Ten or more counts support this clonotype. One end of the junction does not line up with germline, which may come from a read error. The chain links TRBV20-1 to TRBJ2-7; tentative D call: TRBD2 (5 bases). The germline V gene has CDR1 DFQATT and CDR2 SNEGSKA (reference sequence). The CDR3 is made up of 14 amino acids. The CDR3 DNA reads as TGCAGTGCAAGAGACACTAGACGACAACGCCAGCAGTACTTC. Its protein is CSARDTRRQRQQYF.

This clonotype is medium-sized. The chain joins TRBV15 to TRBJ2-1; D gene uncertain. The CDR3 is made up of 14 amino acids. Per germline, CDR1 LNHNV and CDR2 YYDKDF (reference sequence). CDR3 DNA: TGTGCTAGCAGTAGAGACAAAAACTATGCTGAGCAGTTCTTC. Encoded protein: CASSRDKNYAEQFF.